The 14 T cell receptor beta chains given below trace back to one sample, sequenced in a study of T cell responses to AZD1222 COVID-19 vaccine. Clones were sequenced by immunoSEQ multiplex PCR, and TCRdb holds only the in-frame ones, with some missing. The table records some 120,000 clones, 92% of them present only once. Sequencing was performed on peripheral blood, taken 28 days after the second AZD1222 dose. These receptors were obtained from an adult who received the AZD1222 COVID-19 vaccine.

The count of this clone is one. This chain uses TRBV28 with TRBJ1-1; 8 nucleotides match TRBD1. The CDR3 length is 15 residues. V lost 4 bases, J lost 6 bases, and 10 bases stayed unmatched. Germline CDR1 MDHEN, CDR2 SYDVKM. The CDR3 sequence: CASSSQGGKNAEAFF. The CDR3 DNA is TGTGCCAGCAGTTCACAGGGGGGAAAAAACGCTGAAGCTTTCTTT.

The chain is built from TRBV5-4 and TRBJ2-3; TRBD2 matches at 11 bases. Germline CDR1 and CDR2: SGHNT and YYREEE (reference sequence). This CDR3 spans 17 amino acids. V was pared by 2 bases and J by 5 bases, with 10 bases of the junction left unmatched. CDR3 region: CASSLISGRAERDTQYF. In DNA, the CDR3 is TGTGCCAGCAGCTTAATTAGCGGGAGGGCCGAGAGAGATACGCAGTATTTT.

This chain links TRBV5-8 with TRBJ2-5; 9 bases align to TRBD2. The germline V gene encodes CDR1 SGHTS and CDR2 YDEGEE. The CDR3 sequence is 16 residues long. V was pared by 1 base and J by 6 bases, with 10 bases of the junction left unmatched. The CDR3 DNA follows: TGTGCCAGCAGCTTGACCTCGGCCAGCGGGAGGCAGACCCAGTACTTC. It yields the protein CASSLTSASGRQTQYF.

This CDR3 is CASSLSRTVKNTGELFF. CDR3 DNA sequence: TGTGCCAGCAGTTTATCGAGGACAGTAAAGAACACCGGGGAGCTGTTTTTT. The J gene is TRBJ2-2, the V gene TRBV27; TRBD1 is a possible D gene (6 bases). Germline CDR1 and CDR2: MNHEY and SMNVEV (reference sequence). V was cut by 0 bases and J by 1 base, with 12 bases left in between. The CDR3 runs to 17 residues.

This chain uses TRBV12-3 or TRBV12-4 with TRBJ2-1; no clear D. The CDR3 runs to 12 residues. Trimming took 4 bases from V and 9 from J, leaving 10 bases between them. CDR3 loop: CASSSTPFEQFF. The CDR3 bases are TGTGCCAGCAGTTCGACTCCCTTTGAGCAGTTCTTC.

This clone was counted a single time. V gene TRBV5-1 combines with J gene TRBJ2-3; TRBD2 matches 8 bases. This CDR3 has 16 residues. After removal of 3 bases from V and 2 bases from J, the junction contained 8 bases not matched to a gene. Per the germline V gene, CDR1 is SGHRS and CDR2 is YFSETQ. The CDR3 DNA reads TGCGCCAGCAGCTACTCGGGACTAGGAGACACAGATACGCAGTATTTT. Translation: CASSYSGLGDTDTQYF.

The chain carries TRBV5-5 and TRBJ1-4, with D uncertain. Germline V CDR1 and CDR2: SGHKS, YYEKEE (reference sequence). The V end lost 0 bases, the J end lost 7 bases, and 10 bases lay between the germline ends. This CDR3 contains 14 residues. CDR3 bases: TGTGCCAGCAGCTTGGTCTTGTGGAGTGAAAAACTGTTTTTT. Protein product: CASSLVLWSEKLFF.

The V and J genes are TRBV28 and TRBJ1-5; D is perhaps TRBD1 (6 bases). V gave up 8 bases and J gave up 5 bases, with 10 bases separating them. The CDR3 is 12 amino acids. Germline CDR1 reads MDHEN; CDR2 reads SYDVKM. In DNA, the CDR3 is TGTGCCAGCGGGGGGCATGATCAGCCCCAGCATTTT. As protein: CASGGHDQPQHF.

The CDR3 DNA reads TGTGCCAGCAGCAAAGGACTAGCGGGAGCGTACGAGCAGTACTTC. Amino acids: CASSKGLAGAYEQYF. The chain uses TRBV7-2 and TRBJ2-7; 13 nucleotides line up with TRBD2. This CDR3 is 15 amino acids long. Germline trimming cut 5 bases from V and 4 bases from J; bases unmatched to any gene: 5. From germline, CDR1 is SGHTA and CDR2 FQGNSA. Full variable domain (remainder filled in from reference TRBV7-2 and TRBJ2-7): GAGVSQSPSNKVTEKGKDVELRCDPISGHTALYWYRQSLGQGLEFLIYFQGNSAPDKSGLPSDRFSAERTGGSVSTLTIQRTQQEDSAVYLCASSKGLAGAYEQYFGPGTRLTVT.

For the CDR3, the DNA is TGTGCCAGCAGCCAAGAGGACGGGGTTAACTATGGCTACACCTTC. Protein product: CASSQEDGVNYGYTF. V is TRBV14 and J is TRBJ1-2; D uncertain. V lost 0 bases and J 1 base, leaving 9 bases between the germline ends. The germline CDR1 and CDR2 sequences are SGHDN and FVKESK. There are 15 residues in the CDR3.

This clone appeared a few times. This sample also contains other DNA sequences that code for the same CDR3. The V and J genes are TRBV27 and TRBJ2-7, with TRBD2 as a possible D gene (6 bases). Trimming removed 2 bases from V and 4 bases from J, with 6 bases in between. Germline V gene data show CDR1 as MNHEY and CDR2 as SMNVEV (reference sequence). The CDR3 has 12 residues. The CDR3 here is CASSLGGYEQYF. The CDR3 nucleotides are TGTGCCAGCAGTTTAGGGGGGTACGAGCAGTACTTC.

CDR3 in DNA: TGTGCCAGCATCCTCGGCGGGCTCAAGGGCCCTTCGACTAATGAAAAACTGTTTTTT. This encodes CASILGGLKGPSTNEKLFF. V gene TRBV7-9 combines with J gene TRBJ1-4; D ambiguous. CDR1 and CDR2 from the germline V gene are SEHNR and FQNEAQ (reference sequence). This CDR3 spans 19 amino acids. V was trimmed by 7 bases and J by 2 bases, leaving 26 bases between them.

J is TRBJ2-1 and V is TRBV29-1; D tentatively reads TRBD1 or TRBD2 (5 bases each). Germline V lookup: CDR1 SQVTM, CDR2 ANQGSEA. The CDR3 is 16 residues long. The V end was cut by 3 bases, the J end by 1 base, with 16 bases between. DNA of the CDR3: TGCAGCGTTGACGGGATTCAGGGCTGGTCCTACAATGAGCAGTTCTTC. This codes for CSVDGIQGWSYNEQFF.

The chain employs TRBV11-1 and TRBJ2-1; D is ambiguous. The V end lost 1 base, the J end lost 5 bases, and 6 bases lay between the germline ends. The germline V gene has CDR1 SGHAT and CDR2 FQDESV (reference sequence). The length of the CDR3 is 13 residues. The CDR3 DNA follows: TGTGCCAGCAGCTTAGGTGCAGACAATGAGCAGTTCTTC. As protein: CASSLGADNEQFF. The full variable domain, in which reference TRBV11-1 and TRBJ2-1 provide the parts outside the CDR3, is EAEVAQSPRYKITEKSQAVAFWCDPISGHATLYWYRQILGQGPELLVQFQDESVVDDSQLPKDRFSAERLKGVDSTLKIQPAELGDSAMYLCASSLGADNEQFFGPGTRLTVL.